This TCR beta chain emerged from a study of CD8+CD57+ T cells in acquired aplastic anemia. Overall study: On average, sorted CD4+ and CD8+ cells gave 3.2 ug of DNA. Reads per healthy sample averaged about 10 million (CD4+) and fewer than 13 million (CD8+).

V trimming: 1 base; J trimming: 10 bases; junction bases outside the gene matches: 7. Per the germline V gene, CDR1 is DFQATT and CDR2 is SNEGSKA (reference sequence). This CDR3 has 14 amino acids. Study-wide findings and caveats: Patients shared twenty-nine CD8+ CDR3 sequences with controls.

This clonotype appeared once. The antigen is undetermined. For CDR3 and TCR beta VDJ profiling, genomic DNA was the template used. One entry per CDR3 protein, called by TCRdb with MiXCR from the reads. This table holds around 170,000 distinct CDR3 sequences, roughly 63% found once. This clonotype was sampled from a human donor in good health. This chain links TRBV20-1 with TRBJ2-1; TRBD2 aligns across 10 bases. Sample: sorted CD4+, CD8+, or CD8+CD57+ T cells (not recorded which) from PBMCs. The CDR3 loop reads CSARGSSGGWEQFF. The CDR3 coding sequence is TGCAGTGCTAGAGGATCTAGCGGGGGATGGGAGCAGTTCTTC.